Below are 32 T cell receptor beta chains sequenced from a single sample in a study of blood T cells in healthy people across ages. Through a sample-barcoded 5' primer and a J-beta primer mix, a second PCR was run for roughly 6 to 11 cycles. MiXCR, applied by TCRdb to the 5' RACE reads, yields one record per CDR3 protein. The sample holds roughly 900,000 distinct CDR3 sequences, more than 25% seen once. Sample: blood. These receptors originate from a woman older than 75 in good health.

V and J are TRBV10-3 and TRBJ1-5; D call uncertain. CDR1 and CDR2 from the germline V gene are ENHRY and SYGVKD. The CDR3 covers 15 residues. Trimming left V 4 bases short and J 1 base short, with 11 bases between. In DNA, the CDR3 is TGTGCCATCAGTGTGGCTCTGGGAAGCAATCAGCCCCAGCATTTT. Its translation is CAISVALGSNQPQHF.

In this sample, this clonotype turned up a few times. The chain has TRBV3-1 and TRBJ1-1, with a weak D call TRBD1 (5 bases). CDR3 length: 14 amino acids. The germline V gene encodes CDR1 LGHDT and CDR2 YNNKEL (reference sequence). Between the trimmed V and J ends, which lost 2 bases and 4 bases, there was a span of 11 bases. The CDR3 nucleotides are TGTGCCAGCAGCCAAACACCCGGGGGCACTGAAGCTTTCTTT. Translating it yields CASSQTPGGTEAFF. Combining the CDR3 with reference TRBV3-1 and TRBJ1-1 gives the whole variable domain DTAVSQTPKYLVTQMGNDKSIKCEQNLGHDTMYWYKQDSKKFLKIMFSYNNKELIINETVPNRFSPKSPDKAHLNLHINSLELGDSAVYFCASSQTPGGTEAFFGQGTRLTVV.

This clonotype was detected ten times or more. The chain recombines TRBV6-6 with TRBJ1-5; a possible D gene is TRBD1 (5 bases). Germline CDR1 reads MNHNY; CDR2 reads SVGAGI (reference sequence). The CDR3 runs 15 residues. Trimming took 5 bases from V and 3 from J, leaving 14 bases between them. In nucleotides, the CDR3 is TGTGCCAGCAGTAAATCTAGACAGACCAATCAGCCCCAGCATTTT. Its translation: CASSKSRQTNQPQHF.

The chain employs TRBV7-9 and TRBJ2-1; 9 nucleotides agree with TRBD1. CDR3 length: 14 amino acids. Unmatched junction bases numbered 8, after V lost 5 bases and J lost 9 bases. Germline assignment: CDR1 SEHNR and CDR2 FQNEAQ (reference sequence). This chain's CDR3 is CASSPRTGGLEQFF. The CDR3 DNA is TGTGCCAGCAGCCCGCGAACAGGGGGCCTTGAGCAGTTCTTC. The complete variable domain, with remaining parts taken from reference TRBV7-9 and TRBJ2-1, reads DTGVSQNPRHKITKRGQNVTFRCDPISEHNRLYWYRQTLGQGPEFLTYFQNEAQLEKSRLLSDRFSAERPKGSFSTLEIQRTEQGDSAMYLCASSPRTGGLEQFFGPGTRLTVL.

This chain connects TRBV4-3 to TRBJ1-2; no definite D call. With 2 bases removed from V and 7 bases from J, the gap between germline ends came to 11 bases. The CDR3 extends over 13 amino acids. Germline V CDR1 and CDR2: LGHNA, YSLEER. CDR3 residues: CASSQLGIAGYTF. As DNA, the CDR3 is TGCGCCAGCAGCCAATTGGGGATCGCTGGCTACACCTTC.

In the case of this clonotype: A much larger clone sits a single nucleotide away, making a read error possible. The gene calls are TRBV11-2 and TRBJ2-1; TRBD2 aligns across 10 bases. Germline V lookup: CDR1 SGHAT, CDR2 FQNNGV. V gave up 5 bases and J gave up 8 bases; unmatched junction bases: 9. This CDR3 comprises 15 residues. The CDR3 here is CASSRIAGGSDEQFF. The CDR3, as DNA: TGTGCCAGCAGCCGAATAGCGGGGGGTTCCGATGAGCAGTTCTTC.

This clonotype was counted many times. The gene calls are TRBV7-2 and TRBJ2-1; 8 positions match TRBD1. Germline loops: CDR1 SGHTA, CDR2 FQGNSA. V gave up 0 bases and J gave up 2 bases; unmatched junction bases: 6. The CDR3 is 17 residues long. CDR3 protein: CASSLAKTGAAYNEQFF. The CDR3 region has the DNA TGTGCCAGCAGCTTAGCGAAGACAGGGGCGGCCTACAATGAGCAGTTCTTC.

Of note for this clonotype: A clone one base away is much larger, so this may be a read error. This chain connects TRBV7-2 to TRBJ2-4, with D perhaps TRBD2 (5 bases). The germline V gene has CDR1 SGHTA and CDR2 FQGNSA. The length of the CDR3 is 15 residues. Trimming took off 1 base at V and 1 base at J, with 8 bases between the two ends. CDR3 bases: TGTGCCAGCAGCTTAGGGGAGTCCGCCAAAAACATTCAGTACTTC. Protein product: CASSLGESAKNIQYF.

Many counts were recorded for this clonotype. The chain couples TRBV7-6 to TRBJ2-6; TRBD2 matches 7 bases. CDR3 length equals 16 residues. V trimming: 1 base; J trimming: 2 bases; junction bases outside the gene matches: 2. Germline V CDR1 and CDR2: SGHVS, FNYEAQ. CDR3 nucleotide sequence: TGTGCCAGCAGCTTAGGGAGCGGGGCTGGGGCCAACGTCCTGACTTTC. Its protein is CASSLGSGAGANVLTF.

In regard to this clonotype: This may be a read error: a much more frequent sequence differs by one nucleotide. V is TRBV3-1 and J is TRBJ1-2; 9 bases map to TRBD1. The CDR3 length is 15 residues. Germline CDR1 reads LGHDT; CDR2 reads YNNKEL (reference sequence). CDR3 in amino acids: CTSSHLGQGNYGYTF. The CDR3 DNA follows: TGTACCAGCAGCCATCTTGGACAGGGGAACTATGGCTACACCTTC.

The chain couples TRBV5-4 to TRBJ1-1; 7 positions match TRBD1. Germline V CDR1 and CDR2: SGHNT, YYREEE (reference sequence). V trimming: 0 bases; J trimming: 4 bases; junction bases outside the gene matches: 9. This CDR3 contains 16 residues. This CDR3 reads CASSLAKGAGSTEAFF. For the CDR3, the DNA is TGTGCCAGCAGCTTGGCCAAGGGGGCAGGGAGCACTGAAGCTTTCTTT. The full variable domain, its missing parts supplied by reference TRBV5-4 and TRBJ1-1, is ETGVTQSPTHLIKTRGQQVTLRCSSQSGHNTVSWYQQALGQGPQFIFQYYREEENGRGNFPPRFSGLQFPNYSSELNVNALELDDSALYLCASSLAKGAGSTEAFFGQGTRLTVV.

Worth noting for this clonotype: Since a much larger clone is just one base distant, this may be a read error. CDR3 DNA sequence: TGTGCCAGCAGCTTACAACGGGGTTTCGGGGATACGCAGTATTTT. Translated: CASSLQRGFGDTQYF. This chain connects TRBV11-3 to TRBJ2-3; possible D gene TRBD2, 5 bases. The CDR3 length is 15 residues. Germline CDR1 reads SGHNT; CDR2 reads YENEEA. Between the trimmed V and J ends, which lost 2 bases and 6 bases, there was a span of 15 bases.

This clonotype was seen more than once but under ten times. Just one base apart from a much larger clone, this may be a read error. The chain joins TRBV20-1 to TRBJ2-1; 12 positions agree with TRBD2. The CDR3 is 18 residues long. Germline V gene data show CDR1 as DFQATT and CDR2 as SNEGSKA (reference sequence). Trimming at V came to 0 bases and at J to 6 bases, leaving 12 bases not matched to a gene. DNA of the CDR3: TGCAGTGCTAGAGACCCGAGCGGGACTAGCGGGCCCGGCAATGAGCAGTTCTTC. As protein: CSARDPSGTSGPGNEQFF.

A word on this clonotype: A much more abundant neighbour one base away suggests this may be a read error. The CDR3 region has the DNA TGTGCCAGCGGTTCCACGACAGACACCTCAGATACGCAGTATTTT. Its protein is CASGSTTDTSDTQYF. This chain uses TRBV6-2 or TRBV6-3 with TRBJ2-3, with TRBD1 as a possible D gene (5 bases). The CDR3 consists of 15 residues. The V and J ends lost 8 bases and 4 bases respectively, with 19 bases between them. Per germline, CDR1 MNHEY and CDR2 SVGEGT.

Notes on this clonotype: This may be a read error, as it is one base from a much larger clone. The chain recombines TRBV20-1 with TRBJ2-1; the D gene is possibly TRBD2 (6 bases). Germline CDR1 reads DFQATT; CDR2 reads SNEGSKA (reference sequence). Deletions cut 0 bases from V and 9 bases from J, with 21 bases between. CDR3 length: 16 residues. As DNA, the CDR3 is TGCAGTGCTAGAGATCCGGGTGGGGGGTTTTGGGGTGAGCAGTTCTTC. This encodes CSARDPGGGFWGEQFF.

This clonotype has a handful of counts. This chain joins TRBV12-3 or TRBV12-4 and TRBJ2-7, with TRBD2 matching over 12 bases. The CDR3 runs to 15 residues. The J segment lost 7 bases and the V segment lost 7 bases, leaving 11 bases of the junction unmatched. For the CDR3, the DNA is TGTGCCAGCAACCCTAGCGGGGGGGCCTCCAATGAGCAGTACTTC. This gives the protein CASNPSGGASNEQYF.

This clonotype occurred a few times. The chain links TRBV2 to TRBJ1-1; D is undetermined. Trimming removed 8 bases at V and 1 base at J, with 8 bases between. CDR3 length: 12 amino acids. Germline V gives CDR1 SNHLY, CDR2 FYNNEI. CDR3 bases: TGTGCCAGCGTATTCCAGAACACTGAAGCTTTCTTT. This codes for CASVFQNTEAFF.

Details on this clonotype: A read error may be the cause here, since a much bigger clone is one base away. This chain links TRBV5-1 with TRBJ1-1, with 9 bases that match TRBD1. CDR1 is SGHRS and CDR2 is YFSETQ in the germline V gene. The CDR3 is made up of 16 amino acids. The CDR3 nucleotides read TGCACCAGCAGCTTCAAACCGACAGGGGGGAACACTGAAGCTTTCTTT. It is translated as CTSSFKPTGGNTEAFF. Based on the CDR3 plus reference TRBV5-1 and TRBJ1-1, the full variable domain is KAGVTQTPRYLIKTRGQQVTLSCSPISGHRSVSWYQQTPGQGLQFLFEYFSETQRNKGNFPGRFSGRQFSNSRSEMNVSTLELGDSALYLCTSSFKPTGGNTEAFFGQGTRLTVV.

The chain has TRBV10-1 and TRBJ2-1; 10 bases are a match to TRBD2. Germline CDR1 reads WNHNN; CDR2 reads SYGVQD (reference sequence). J gave up 2 bases and V 4 bases, and 5 bases lay outside the gene matches. This CDR3 is 16 amino acids long. CDR3 region: CASSGRLAGAYNEQFF. Written as DNA, the CDR3 is TGCGCCAGCAGTGGGAGGCTAGCGGGGGCCTACAATGAGCAGTTCTTC.

This clonotype has ten or more counts. This rearrangement joins TRBV7-2 to TRBJ2-7, with 10 bases identical to TRBD1. This CDR3 region has 17 residues. Germline V gene sequence: CDR1 SGHTA, CDR2 FQGNSA. V dropped 2 bases and J dropped 0; count of bases not matched to a gene: 7. In nucleotides, the CDR3 is TGTGCCAGCAGCTTAAGACCGGGACAGGGGAGCTCCTACGAGCAGTACTTC. It codes for CASSLRPGQGSSYEQYF.

This clonotype was seen a handful of times. This may be a read error, as it is one base from a much larger clone. This chain connects TRBV29-1 to TRBJ1-2, with 7 bases lining up with TRBD1. The germline V gene has CDR1 SQVTM and CDR2 ANQGSEA. The CDR3 has 15 residues. The CDR3 is CSGFLTGAAYYGHTF. In DNA form, the CDR3 reads TGCAGCGGGTTCCTTACAGGGGCCGCCTACTATGGCCACACCTTC.

This clonotype was recorded at least ten times. This chain connects TRBV14 to TRBJ2-7; 7 bases align to TRBD2. The germline V gene has CDR1 SGHDN and CDR2 FVKESK. The CDR3 loop spans 17 amino acids. V trimming: 0 bases; J trimming: 3 bases; junction bases outside the gene matches: 11. The DNA of the CDR3 is TGTGCCAGCAGCCAAGATCTGGGGGGGGGTCGAAGCTACGAGCAGTACTTC. This gives the protein CASSQDLGGGRSYEQYF.

This clonotype showed up many times. This rearrangement joins TRBV14 to TRBJ2-1; D is possibly TRBD1 (5 bases). Trimming shortened V by 1 base and J by 7 bases, and 11 bases separated the two germline ends. CDR3 length equals 14 residues. Germline-derived CDR1 and CDR2 are SGHDN and FVKESK. The CDR3 loop reads CASSQVGAMNEQFF. The CDR3 DNA reads as TGTGCCAGCAGCCAAGTAGGGGCTATGAATGAGCAGTTCTTC. The full variable domain, in which reference TRBV14 and TRBJ2-1 provide the parts outside the CDR3, is EAGVTQFPSHSVIEKGQTVTLRCDPISGHDNLYWYRRVMGKEIKFLLHFVKESKQDESGMPNNRFLAERTGGTYSTLKVQPAELEDSGVYFCASSQVGAMNEQFFGPGTRLTVL.

The CDR3: CASSPDPKGSYNEQFF. CDR3 DNA: TGTGCCAGCAGCCCGGACCCGAAAGGGTCCTACAATGAGCAGTTCTTC. This chain joins TRBV7-9 and TRBJ2-1; D not certain. CDR3 size: 16 residues. Germline V gene sequence: CDR1 SEHNR, CDR2 FQNEAQ (reference sequence). Trimming pared 5 bases from V and 1 base from J, leaving 15 bases between.

This clonotype was recorded at least ten times. The chain links TRBV15 to TRBJ2-7, with 8 bases matching TRBD1. The CDR3 length is 15 residues. Looked up from germline, CDR1 is LNHNV and CDR2 is YYDKDF (reference sequence). With 1 base clipped from V and 5 bases from J, the junction kept 7 bases outside the gene matches. The CDR3 is CATSRGSDRVHEQYF. The CDR3 DNA is TGTGCCACCAGCAGAGGGTCGGACAGGGTCCACGAGCAGTACTTC.

This clonotype was detected ten times or more. The rearrangement links TRBV7-2 to TRBJ2-5; 7 bases agree with TRBD1. The CDR3 totals 14 residues. Germline V gives CDR1 SGHTA, CDR2 FQGNSA. J gave up 6 bases and V 5 bases, and 9 bases lay outside the gene matches. CDR3 DNA: TGTGCCAGCAGCCCGGCAGGGGGTACGAAGACCCAGTACTTC. Protein product: CASSPAGGTKTQYF.

The table lists this clonotype with many counts. The rearrangement joins TRBV20-1 to TRBJ1-6; D uncertain. Per germline, CDR1 DFQATT and CDR2 SNEGSKA (reference sequence). The V end lost 3 bases, the J end lost 8 bases, and 11 bases lay between the germline ends. This CDR3 has 13 residues. The CDR3 sequence is CSASRVGDSPLHF. The CDR3 DNA reads as TGCAGTGCTAGCCGGGTGGGAGATTCACCCCTCCACTTT.

J is TRBJ1-1 and V is TRBV20-1, with TRBD1 as a possible D gene (6 bases). Germline lookup yields CDR1 DFQATT and CDR2 SNEGSKA (reference sequence). The CDR3 has 14 amino acids. Deletions cut 0 bases from V and 4 bases from J, with 12 bases between. The CDR3 sequence: CSARESWGATEAFF. CDR3 nucleotides: TGCAGTGCTAGAGAGTCATGGGGGGCCACTGAAGCTTTCTTT.

This chain uses TRBV7-6 with TRBJ1-6; 10 nucleotides line up with TRBD1. The CDR3 has 15 residues. V lost 5 bases, J lost 5 bases, and 3 bases stayed unmatched. Germline V lookup: CDR1 SGHVS, CDR2 FNYEAQ. CDR3 sequence: CASSTGQGDNSPLHF. CDR3 DNA sequence: TGTGCCAGCAGCACCGGACAGGGGGATAATTCACCCCTCCACTTT.

This clonotype was seen repeatedly, ten times or more. The chain has TRBV20-1 and TRBJ2-7, with D possibly TRBD2 on 6 matching bases. CDR1 and CDR2 from the germline V gene are DFQATT and SNEGSKA (reference sequence). CDR3 size: 15 residues. Trimming cost V 0 bases and J 5 bases, with 17 bases left between them. CDR3 sequence (DNA): TGCAGTGCTAGAGATCCGGCTAGCGCTCCCCACGAGCAGTACTTC. It yields the protein CSARDPASAPHEQYF.

Of note for this clonotype: In this CDR3 the conserved last residue, phenylalanine or tryptophan, is missing, so a read error is likely. V usage is TRBV6-5 and J usage is TRBJ1-2; D possibly corresponds to TRBD1 (6 bases). Germline V lookup: CDR1 MNHEY, CDR2 SVGAGI. The CDR3 has 13 residues. Trimming removed 6 bases at V and 8 bases at J, with 16 bases between. CDR3 loop: CASRSQGTRGYTC. The CDR3 DNA follows: TGTGCCAGCAGGTCACAGGGCACCCGGGGCTACACCTGC.

This clonotype was detected ten times or more. The genes are TRBV20-1 and TRBJ2-7; D remains unclear. The CDR3 runs 14 residues. Trimming cost V 0 bases and J 3 bases, with 12 bases left between them. Germline values: CDR1 DFQATT, CDR2 SNEGSKA (reference sequence). CDR3 in amino acids: CSARDLGRFYEQYF. The CDR3 DNA reads as TGCAGTGCTAGAGATCTGGGCAGGTTCTACGAGCAGTACTTC.